Listed here are 14 T cell receptor beta chains from one sample, sequenced in a study of T cell responses to AZD1222 COVID-19 vaccine. Sequencing used immunoSEQ multiplex PCR; TCRdb keeps in-frame clones, though not all of them. The table records over 150,000 clones, roughly 88% of them present only once. Source: peripheral blood, taken 28 days after the second AZD1222 dose. The receptors derive from an adult who received the AZD1222 COVID-19 vaccine.

The V and J genes are TRBV6-5 and TRBJ1-2; 7 bases line up with TRBD1. V was pared by 6 bases and J by 4 bases, with 11 bases of the junction left unmatched. CDR1 is MNHEY, CDR2 SVGAGI, per germline. The CDR3 has 15 amino acids. CDR3 sequence (DNA): TGTGCCAGCAGCCGCGGGACAGTCTCCAGCTATGGCTACACCTTC. This translates into CASSRGTVSSYGYTF.

This chain links TRBV19 with TRBJ1-2; 7 bases fit TRBD1. CDR1 is LNHDA, CDR2 SQIVND, per germline (reference sequence). The CDR3 sequence is 14 residues long. J gave up 5 bases and V 4 bases, and 7 bases lay outside the gene matches. The CDR3 here is CASSRPGQRYGYTF. The CDR3 DNA sequence: TGTGCCAGTAGTAGACCGGGACAGCGTTATGGCTACACCTTC.

The rearrangement joins TRBV11-3 to TRBJ2-2; 10 bases are a match to TRBD1. The germline V gene encodes CDR1 SGHNT and CDR2 YENEEA. The CDR3 runs to 15 residues. V was clipped by 5 bases and J by 7 bases; unmatched bases: 7. CDR3 sequence reads: CASSQGQGRVGELFF. DNA for the CDR3: TGTGCCAGCAGCCAGGGACAGGGGCGGGTCGGGGAGCTGTTTTTT.

The V and J genes are TRBV3-1 (or the pseudogene TRBV3-2) and TRBJ2-6, with a weak D call TRBD1 (6 bases). This CDR3 is built from 15 residues. Trimming cost V 4 bases and J 2 bases, with 9 bases left between them. Germline values: CDR1 LGHDT, CDR2 YNNKEL (reference sequence). This CDR3 reads CASSRTGTGANVLTF. The CDR3 DNA follows: TGTGCCAGCAGCCGAACAGGGACTGGGGCCAACGTCCTGACTTTC.

J is TRBJ2-7 and V is TRBV5-6, with D perhaps matching TRBD1 or TRBD2 (5 bases each). CDR3 length: 12 residues. Germline CDR1 SGHDT, CDR2 YYEEEE. Trimming stripped 4 bases from V and 13 bases from J, with 18 bases between. The CDR3 nucleotides are TGTGCCAGCAGCCCGGGTCCCGGGACGGCCTACTTC. Translation gives CASSPGPGTAYF.

This clone has just one count. The sample carries other DNA sequences with the same CDR3. V gene TRBV7-2 combines with J gene TRBJ1-2; maybe TRBD1 (5 bases). The CDR3 covers 14 residues. From germline, CDR1 is SGHTA and CDR2 FQGNSA. V was pared by 3 bases and J by 2 bases, with 10 bases between. This CDR3 reads CASSLGRQNYGYTF. The DNA for the CDR3 is TGTGCCAGCAGCTTGGGCCGACAGAACTATGGCTACACCTTC.

The chain employs TRBV28 and TRBJ1-1; D call uncertain. The CDR3 extends over 13 amino acids. Trimming pared 5 bases from V and 1 base from J, leaving 8 bases between. Germline V gene data show CDR1 as MDHEN and CDR2 as SYDVKM. This CDR3 is CASSHRGNTEAFF. DNA for the CDR3: TGTGCCAGCAGTCACCGGGGGAACACTGAAGCTTTCTTT. Complete variable domain (other parts from reference TRBV28 and TRBJ1-1): DVKVTQSSRYLVKRTGEKVFLECVQDMDHENMFWYRQDPGLGLRLIYFSYDVKMKEKGDIPEGYSVSREKKERFSLILESASTNQTSMYLCASSHRGNTEAFFGQGTRLTVV.

This chain links TRBV7-3 with TRBJ1-2; no clear D. The CDR3 loop spans 14 amino acids. Germline assignment: CDR1 SGHTA and CDR2 FQGTGA. V was trimmed by 1 base and J by 4 bases, leaving 10 bases between them. The CDR3 spells CASSLKVLSYGYTF. The DNA of the CDR3 is TGTGCCAGCAGCTTAAAGGTTTTGAGCTATGGCTACACCTTC.

The CDR3 sequence: CASSDLRTSGAMLETQYF. In nucleotides, the CDR3 is TGCGCCAGCAGTGACCTTAGGACTAGCGGGGCTATGTTGGAGACCCAGTACTTC. The V and J genes are TRBV10-1 and TRBJ2-5, with TRBD2 identical over 12 bases. V trimming: 3 bases; J trimming: 5 bases; junction bases outside the gene matches: 13. CDR1 is WNHNN, CDR2 SYGVQD, per germline (reference sequence). There are 18 residues in the CDR3.

This rearrangement joins TRBV19 to TRBJ1-2; 7 bases are shared with TRBD1. V was clipped by 0 bases and J by 10 bases; unmatched bases: 8. The length of the CDR3 is 14 residues. From germline, CDR1 is LNHDA and CDR2 SQIVND (reference sequence). CDR3 amino acids: CASSIESDRTDYTF. CDR3 sequence (DNA): TGTGCCAGTAGTATAGAATCGGACAGGACAGACTACACCTTC.

The rearrangement joins TRBV7-2 to TRBJ1-6, with 7 bases aligning to TRBD1. Germline V gene sequence: CDR1 SGHTA, CDR2 FQGNSA. Trimming cost V 5 bases and J 8 bases; bases outside gene matches: 6. The CDR3 is made up of 14 amino acids. The CDR3 DNA reads TGTGCCAGCAGCCTAACGCAGGGGGATTCACCCCTCCACTTT. Its translation: CASSLTQGDSPLHF.

This chain connects TRBV5-1 to TRBJ2-7; TRBD1 matches at 11 bases. V lost 4 bases to trimming and J lost 2 bases; unmatched junction nucleotides: 8. Germline values: CDR1 SGHRS, CDR2 YFSETQ. The CDR3 sequence is 16 residues long. DNA of the CDR3: TGCGCCAGCAGCCTTGGGACAGGGGGTCTTGCCTACGAGCAGTACTTC. Translated, it gives CASSLGTGGLAYEQYF.

With respect to this clone: One end of the junction varies from germline; a read error may be responsible. The chain combines TRBV18 with TRBJ1-2; tentatively, D is TRBD1 (5 bases). Germline V CDR1 and CDR2: KGHSH, LQKENI. The CDR3 has 16 residues. CDR3 protein: CASSSPQVGLGLGYTF. The CDR3 DNA reads TGTGCCAGCTCATCACCTCAGGTGGGACTAGGTTTAGGCTACACCTTC.

The chain is built from TRBV6-4 and TRBJ2-5, with 7 bases identical to TRBD2. V shed 6 bases and J 5 bases; nucleotides not matched to a gene: 6. CDR1 and CDR2 from the germline V gene are MRHNA and SNTAGT. This CDR3 comprises 13 residues. CDR3 DNA sequence: TGTGCCAGCAGGGGCGGGGGAAGGGAGACCCAGTACTTC. This encodes CASRGGGRETQYF.